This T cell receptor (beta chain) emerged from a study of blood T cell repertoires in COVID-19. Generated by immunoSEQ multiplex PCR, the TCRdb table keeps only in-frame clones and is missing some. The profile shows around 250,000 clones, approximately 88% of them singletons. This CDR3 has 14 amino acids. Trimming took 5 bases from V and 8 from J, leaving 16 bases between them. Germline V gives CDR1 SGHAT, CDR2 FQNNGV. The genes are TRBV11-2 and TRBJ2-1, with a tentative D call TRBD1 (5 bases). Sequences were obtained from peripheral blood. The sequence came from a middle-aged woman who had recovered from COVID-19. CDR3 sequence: CASSLLRGIDEQFF. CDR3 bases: TGTGCCAGCAGCCTCTTAAGGGGTATCGATGAGCAGTTCTTC.